This TCR beta chain derives from a study of blood T cell repertoires in COVID-19. Background on the study: Acute and convalescent COVID-19 samples came from the United States, Italy and Spain. The cDNA or gDNA used as material had been derived from T cells, B-cell-depleted T cells, or PBMCs.

Sequencing used immunoSEQ multiplex PCR; TCRdb keeps in-frame clones, though not all of them. The sample has about 260,000 clones, around four fifths seen once. Trimming cost V 6 bases and J 0 bases; bases outside gene matches: 5. This CDR3 has 14 amino acids. Germline CDR1 MNHEY, CDR2 SVGAGI. The TCR originated in a woman aged 45-65 years who had recovered from COVID-19. The sequenced material came from peripheral blood. The chain couples TRBV6-5 to TRBJ2-7, with TRBD1 identical over 7 bases. The CDR3 spells CASRDRPNSYEQYF. The CDR3 DNA is TGTGCCAGCAGGGACAGGCCCAACTCCTACGAGCAGTACTTC.